These 14 T cell receptor beta chains were sequenced from one sample in a study of long-term antiretroviral therapy in people with HIV (dated 2022 in TCRdb). The immunoSEQ hsTCRB v3.0 assay was used at survey level resolution to sequence the TRB variable region. TCRdb carries this immuneACCESS record with in-frame sequences only. Its versions omit some clonotypes, under half of them owing to an unresolved V gene in the studies checked, with the rest unexplained. Counted in this sample were some 40,000 clones; approximately 89% of them appeared once. Together, the top ten hold under 7% of the sample. The input for sequencing was unsorted PBMCs, taken 3.1 years after starting antiretroviral therapy. These receptors all come from a woman between 45 and 60 years old with HIV.

The chain combines TRBV30 with TRBJ1-4; 9 bases are a match to TRBD1. Germline-derived CDR1 and CDR2 are GTSNPN and SVGIG (reference sequence). There are 14 residues in the CDR3. Trimming at V came to 3 bases and at J to 7 bases, leaving 6 bases not matched to a gene. The CDR3 reads CAWRTGGRGEKLFF. The CDR3 bases are TGTGCCTGGAGGACAGGGGGTAGGGGTGAAAAACTGTTTTTT.

V gene TRBV2 combines with J gene TRBJ1-3; no clear D. With 5 bases removed from V and 0 bases from J, the gap between germline ends came to 5 bases. CDR3 length equals 13 residues. Germline V CDR1 and CDR2: SNHLY, FYNNEI. The CDR3 sequence: CASSTDSGNTIYF. The CDR3 coding sequence is TGTGCCAGCAGTACCGACTCTGGAAACACCATATATTTT.

This clone was observed once. V usage is TRBV30 and J usage is TRBJ1-4, with 8 positions matching TRBD1. The germline V gene encodes CDR1 GTSNPN and CDR2 SVGIG (reference sequence). CDR3 length: 16 amino acids. The ends lost 1 base at V and 5 bases at J; junction bases unmatched: 9. CDR3 sequence (DNA): TGTGCCTGGAGTGGGGGTCGGACAGGGTTAAATGAAAAACTGTTTTTT. Translation: CAWSGGRTGLNEKLFF.

The chain couples TRBV5-1 to TRBJ2-1; 9 bases agree with TRBD2. This CDR3 is built from 16 residues. With 2 bases clipped from V and 4 bases from J, the junction kept 7 bases outside the gene matches. The germline V gene encodes CDR1 SGHRS and CDR2 YFSETQ. The CDR3: CASSFPGLAGYNEQFF. Written as DNA, the CDR3 is TGCGCCAGCAGCTTCCCGGGACTAGCCGGGTACAATGAGCAGTTCTTC.

This clone has only a few counts. The genes are TRBV7-9 and TRBJ1-6; possible D gene TRBD1, 6 bases. CDR3 size: 16 residues. Deletions cut 4 bases from V and 10 bases from J, with 20 bases between. Germline V gene data show CDR1 as SEHNR and CDR2 as FQNEAQ (reference sequence). The CDR3 loop is CASSSSLNRVGSPLHF. The CDR3 nucleotides are TGTGCCAGCAGCTCCTCCCTAAACAGGGTGGGATCACCCCTCCACTTT.

This clone was counted a single time. The rearrangement uses TRBV5-6 and TRBJ2-5; the D is unclear. Germline CDR1 is SGHDT and CDR2 is YYEEEE. The CDR3 extends over 14 amino acids. Trimming pared 2 bases from V and 4 bases from J, leaving 12 bases between. The CDR3 sequence: CASSFIPAGETQYF. For the CDR3, the DNA is TGTGCCAGCAGCTTCATACCGGCCGGAGAGACCCAGTACTTC.

The V and J genes are TRBV9 and TRBJ2-1; 8 bases map to TRBD2. The CDR3 is 15 residues long. The V segment lost 3 bases and the J segment 8 bases; nucleotides outside the gene matches: 10. Germline lookup yields CDR1 SGDLS and CDR2 YYNGEE. This CDR3 is CASSDASSGGYEQFF. The CDR3 DNA reads as TGTGCCAGCAGCGACGCGTCCAGCGGGGGCTATGAGCAGTTCTTC.

V gene TRBV5-1 combines with J gene TRBJ2-3; weak D call: TRBD1 (6 bases). The CDR3 covers 14 residues. Trimming took off 3 bases at V and 0 bases at J, with 8 bases between the two ends. Germline CDR1 SGHRS, CDR2 YFSETQ. This CDR3 is CASSYGQSTDTQYF. The CDR3 bases are TGCGCCAGCAGCTACGGACAGAGCACAGATACGCAGTATTTT.

The chain carries TRBV10-3 and TRBJ1-1; the match to TRBD1 covers 7 bases. Per the germline V gene, CDR1 is ENHRY and CDR2 is SYGVKD. With 8 bases clipped from V and 4 bases from J, the junction kept 10 bases outside the gene matches. This CDR3 is built from 14 residues. CDR3 DNA: TGTGCCATCTCCCCGACAGGGTCGGCCACTGAAGCTTTCTTT. Its protein product is CAISPTGSATEAFF.

V usage is TRBV7-9 and J usage is TRBJ2-7; D might be TRBD1 (5 bases). The V and J ends lost 2 bases and 2 bases respectively, with 13 bases between them. This CDR3 has 15 residues. Germline lookup yields CDR1 SEHNR and CDR2 FQNEAQ (reference sequence). The CDR3 protein is CASSLQGAKTYEQYF. The DNA for the CDR3 is TGTGCCAGCAGCTTACAAGGGGCGAAGACCTACGAGCAGTACTTC.

V and J are TRBV7-8 and TRBJ1-2; D perhaps matches TRBD1 (5 bases). V was shortened by 1 base and J by 2 bases, with 8 bases between the two germline ends. CDR1 is SGHVS, CDR2 FQNEAQ, per germline. The length of the CDR3 is 14 residues. This CDR3 reads CASSLVGENYGYTF. CDR3 bases: TGTGCCAGCAGCTTAGTAGGGGAGAACTATGGCTACACCTTC.

The CDR3 nucleotides are TGTGCCAGCAGCTCCTTTTTAGGGAGCAATCAGCCCCAGCATTTT. Amino acids: CASSSFLGSNQPQHF. This chain joins TRBV7-9 and TRBJ1-5, with D hard to call. CDR1 and CDR2 (germline): SEHNR, FQNEAQ (reference sequence). This CDR3 is built from 15 residues. Trimming cost V 4 bases and J 1 base, with 11 bases left between them.

The rearrangement joins TRBV19 to TRBJ2-5; D is unclear. V shed 5 bases and J shed 2 bases, with 3 bases lying between them. CDR1 is LNHDA, CDR2 SQIVND, per germline (reference sequence). The CDR3 covers 11 residues. CDR3 sequence: CASSGQETQYF. The CDR3 DNA reads as TGTGCCAGTAGTGGGCAAGAGACCCAGTACTTC.

This clone was counted a single time. The chain uses TRBV6-5 and TRBJ1-2; the D is unclear. The CDR3 sequence is 14 residues long. The V end was cut by 7 bases, the J end by 8 bases, with 20 bases between. The germline V gene has CDR1 MNHEY and CDR2 SVGAGI. CDR3 in amino acids: CASTPAQGFGGYTF. CDR3 in DNA: TGTGCCAGCACCCCGGCCCAAGGTTTTGGCGGCTACACCTTC.